The rows below give T cell receptor beta chains drawn from one sample of a study of PD-1 blockade in classical Hodgkin lymphoma. Here immunoSEQ multiplex PCR was the method, and the copy in TCRdb shows in-frame clones only, minus some. The sample gives 30,000 to 40,000 clones, more than 80% of which show up once; about 0.23% is in the top ten. The sample consisted of CD4+ T cells from blood, taken at baseline. The receptors originated from a human donor with classical Hodgkin lymphoma. Both conserved end residues are part of each CDR3. Fields, in order: J gene, D gene, clone size, V gene, CDR3 DNA, CDR3 protein. D genes are given only for firm matches. Expanded clones get a size class; other rows say once, few or many, or leave the size out.

J: TRBJ2-1; D: .; size: .; V: TRBV19; DNA: TGTGCCAGTAGTATCCGGGCCACCGTCGATGAGCAGTTCTTC; CDR3: CASSIRATVDEQFF
J: TRBJ1-1; D: .; size: .; V: TRBV7-6; DNA: TGTGCCAGCAGCTTAGGGATCAGCGCGGGGGCTTTCTTT; CDR3: CASSLGISAGAFF
J: TRBJ1-2; D: .; size: .; V: TRBV7-2; DNA: TGTGCCAGCAGCTTAGAGGGGGGAGCCCTACTTCTCCACTTC; CDR3: CASSLEGGALLLHF
J: TRBJ2-7; D: .; size: .; V: TRBV6-1; DNA: TGTGCCAGCAGTGAATCTACGATGCGATCTCCCTTCCAGTACTTC; CDR3: CASSESTMRSPFQYF
J: TRBJ1-1; D: .; size: .; V: TRBV29-1; DNA: TGCAGCGTTGGGAGGAGCCCCGGGGACACTGAAGCTTTCTTT; CDR3: CSVGRSPGDTEAFF
J: TRBJ1-2; D: .; size: once; V: TRBV7-2; DNA: TGTGCCAGCAGCTTGATCGGGAATGGCTACACCTTC; CDR3: CASSLIGNGYTF
J: TRBJ2-1; D: TRBD2; size: .; V: TRBV5-1; DNA: TGCGCCAGCAGCTGGGGACTAGCGGGACCATACAATGAGCAGTTCTTC; CDR3: CASSWGLAGPYNEQFF
J: TRBJ2-3; D: TRBD2; size: .; V: TRBV11-3; DNA: TGTGCCAGCAGCTTCGGACTAGCGGGGCCCCGGGGGCAGTATTTT; CDR3: CASSFGLAGPRGQYF
J: TRBJ2-4; D: .; size: .; V: TRBV19; DNA: TGTGCCAGTACGCGGCAGGGGACTTCCAAAAACATTCAGTACTTC; CDR3: CASTRQGTSKNIQYF
J: TRBJ1-1; D: .; size: .; V: TRBV7-3; DNA: TGTGCCAGCAGCTTTCTCGGGGCCAGCATGAACACTGAAGCTTTCTTT; CDR3: CASSFLGASMNTEAFF
J: TRBJ1-1; D: .; size: .; V: TRBV5-8; DNA: TGTGCCAGCAGGTCCAGGGGGAACACTGAAGCTTTCTTT; CDR3: CASRSRGNTEAFF
J: TRBJ2-1; D: TRBD2; size: .; V: TRBV9; DNA: TGTGCCAGCAGCGTAGGTCCGGGAGGGCCAAACAATGAGCAGTTCTTC; CDR3: CASSVGPGGPNNEQFF
J: TRBJ2-1; D: .; size: .; V: TRBV6-6; DNA: TGTGCCAGCAGCCGAAGTCGAAATGAGCAGTTCTTC; CDR3: CASSRSRNEQFF
J: TRBJ2-3; D: TRBD1; size: .; V: TRBV14; DNA: TGTGCCAGCAGCCAAGATCTGCAGGGGGCTTCCACAGATACGCAGTATTTT; CDR3: CASSQDLQGASTDTQYF
J: TRBJ1-3; D: .; size: .; V: TRBV19; DNA: TGTGCCAGTAGTATTGGGGACTCTGGAAACACCATATATTTT; CDR3: CASSIGDSGNTIYF
J: TRBJ1-1; D: TRBD1; size: .; V: TRBV27; DNA: TGTGCCAGCAGTCCAGGACAGGGAAGGGGCACTGAAGCTTTCTTT; CDR3: CASSPGQGRGTEAFF
J: TRBJ2-1; D: TRBD2; size: .; V: TRBV5-1; DNA: TGCGCCAGCAGCTTCTTTTCCGGACTAGCCATTTACAATGAGCAGTTCTTC; CDR3: CASSFFSGLAIYNEQFF
J: TRBJ2-3; D: .; size: .; V: TRBV19; DNA: TGTGCCAGTACCCTAAAAGGGCAGAGCACAGATACGCAGTATTTT; CDR3: CASTLKGQSTDTQYF
J: TRBJ2-7; D: .; size: .; V: TRBV30; DNA: TGTGCCTGGAGTCCGGAGACGATAGGGCAGCAGTACTTC; CDR3: CAWSPETIGQQYF
J: TRBJ1-4; D: TRBD1; size: .; V: TRBV5-1; DNA: TGCGCCAGCAGCTTGGATTGGACAGGGCATGAAAAACTGTTTTTT; CDR3: CASSLDWTGHEKLFF
J: TRBJ1-1; D: .; size: .; V: TRBV28; DNA: TGTGCCAGCACTTTACAAGGGAGGGGGAGGCACACTGAAGCTTTCTTT; CDR3: CASTLQGRGRHTEAFF
J: TRBJ1-1; D: .; size: .; V: TRBV6-6; DNA: TGTGCCAGCAGTTACTTCACAGCTAACACTGAAGCTTTCTTT; CDR3: CASSYFTANTEAFF
J: TRBJ1-2; D: TRBD1; size: .; V: TRBV28; DNA: TGTGCCAGCAGCCCCCCCACAGGGGGCGAGGGGAGCGGTGGCTACACCTTC; CDR3: CASSPPTGGEGSGGYTF
J: TRBJ1-4; D: .; size: .; V: TRBV5-1; DNA: TGCGCCAGCAGCTTGGGGGTCAATGAAAAACTGTTTTTT; CDR3: CASSLGVNEKLFF
J: TRBJ1-2; D: .; size: .; V: TRBV5-1; DNA: TGCGCCAGCAGCTTGACCTTTGACCGAGGCTACACCTTC; CDR3: CASSLTFDRGYTF
J: TRBJ2-7; D: .; size: .; V: TRBV27; DNA: TGTGCCAGCAAAATAACGTCTGCGATCCCCTCCTACGAGCAGTACTTC; CDR3: CASKITSAIPSYEQYF